These 5 T cell receptor beta chains were all obtained from the same sample, sequenced in a study of CD4 T cells in relation to SARS-CoV-2 and coronaviruses. Their target antigens are unknown. Profiled with immunoSEQ multiplex PCR; TCRdb holds only in-frame clones, not every one. The data hold 25,000 to 35,000 clones, with under 80% observed a single time. Material: memory CD4+ T cells from PBMCs, cultured in vitro. Source of these receptors: an adult with COVID-19.

The V gene is TRBV6-1, the J gene TRBJ1-6, with D hard to call. Trimming shortened V by 3 bases and J by 9 bases, and 9 bases separated the two germline ends. Germline values: CDR1 MNHNS, CDR2 SASEGT. This CDR3 contains 13 residues. Here the CDR3 reads CASSDLLSSPLHF. The CDR3 bases are TGTGCCAGCAGTGACCTTCTCAGTTCACCCCTCCACTTT.

This clone is categorized as medium-sized. The V call is TRBV9, the J call TRBJ1-5; TRBD1 is a possible D gene (5 bases). V was shortened by 3 bases and J by 6 bases, with 13 bases between the two germline ends. Germline V gives CDR1 SGDLS, CDR2 YYNGEE. The CDR3 has 14 residues. The CDR3 DNA follows: TGTGCCAGCAGCGCCTCAGGGTCGGGTCAGCCCCAGCATTTT. Residues: CASSASGSGQPQHF. Full variable domain (outside the CDR3, taken from reference TRBV9 and TRBJ1-5): DSGVTQTPKHLITATGQRVTLRCSPRSGDLSVYWYQQSLDQGLQFLIQYYNGEERAKGNILERFSAQQFPDLHSELNLSSLELGDSALYFCASSASGSGQPQHFGDGTRLSIL.

This clone was found a few times. J is TRBJ1-5 and V is TRBV5-8; D might be TRBD1 (6 bases). CDR3 length: 16 amino acids. CDR1 is SGHTS, CDR2 YDEGEE, per germline. Trimming pared 2 bases from V and 6 bases from J, leaving 18 bases between. The DNA for the CDR3 is TGTGCCAGCAGCTTACTACAACAGGGTTGGGGTCAGCCCCAGCATTTT. Protein sequence: CASSLLQQGWGQPQHF.

The CDR3 DNA sequence: TGTGCCAGCTCACCAATACAATCAAAGGTTTTGAGTCTGTTCTTC. Protein product: CASSPIQSKVLSLFF. The chain couples TRBV18 to TRBJ2-1; D remains unclear. V was trimmed by 2 bases and J by 15 bases, leaving 23 bases between them. CDR1 KGHSH and CDR2 LQKENI come from the germline V gene. This CDR3 spans 15 amino acids.

The chain couples TRBV7-9 to TRBJ2-5; no firm D call. V gave up 0 bases and J gave up 4 bases, with 6 bases separating them. CDR1 is SEHNR, CDR2 FQNEAQ, per germline (reference sequence). The CDR3 loop spans 13 amino acids. Written as DNA, the CDR3 is TGTGCCAGCAGCTTAGCCGTCTCAGAGACCCAGTACTTC. The encoded protein is CASSLAVSETQYF. Based on the CDR3 plus reference TRBV7-9 and TRBJ2-5, the full variable domain is DTGVSQNPRHKITKRGQNVTFRCDPISEHNRLYWYRQTLGQGPEFLTYFQNEAQLEKSRLLSDRFSAERPKGSFSTLEIQRTEQGDSAMYLCASSLAVSETQYFGPGTRLLVL.